This record covers a single T cell receptor (beta chain). Its antigen is undetermined. A single base separates this from a much larger clone, so it may be a read error. CDR3 length: 15 amino acids. The germline V gene encodes CDR1 SGHKS and CDR2 YYEKEE (reference sequence). RNA transcripts yielded amplified TCR beta CDR3 regions. A first-round RT-PCR of the TCR CDR3 used the HTBI primer set. TCRdb re-analysed the multiplex PCR reads in MiXCR, keeping a single row per CDR3 protein. Of a few hundred thousand distinct CDR3 sequences listed, 18% are singletons. The data were taken from a study of T cells in Graves' hyperthyroidism and ophthalmopathy. Study-wide results and caveats: A model built on 13 V-J features separated ophthalmopathy from stable hyperthyroidism.

Any patient presenting with uncontrolled infection, other autoimmune disease, pregnancy or lactation was left out. Diagnosis rested on symptoms, serum thyroxine and TRAb, thyroid ultrasound, and orbital computed tomography. A roughly 10 ml volume of fresh peripheral blood provided the PBMCs. The chain links TRBV5-5 to TRBJ2-1; no reliable D call. The J call could be wrong; TRBJ2-7 is a better fit for the DNA end. The clonotype was recovered from a woman aged 45 to 65 with Graves' hyperthyroidism. The sequencing sample was made of blood. CDR3 in DNA: TGTGCCAGCAGGTTCACAGAATTCACCTACAATGAGCAGTACTTC. This gives the protein CASRFTEFTYNEQYF.